This T cell receptor beta chain was recorded in a study of vaccination and CD4 T cells after COVID-19. Sequencing of DNA taken from cultured CD4+ T cells relied on the Oncomine TCR Beta short-read assay. TCRdb redid the calling of the PCR reads with MiXCR, one entry per CDR3 protein. The data show over 10,000 distinct CDR3 sequences, with less than 70% seen just once and roughly 12% held by the top ten. Noted treatment: roughly 11-day PBMC culture with coronavirus spike peptide pools or control peptides (ViraFEST assay). Comments on this clonotype: Antigen unknown.

The CDR3 runs 14 residues. Germline V gene lookup returns CDR1 SGHNT and CDR2 YYREEE (reference sequence). Trimming removed 1 base from V and 5 bases from J; junction bases left unmatched: 5. Input material: CD4+ T cells from blood, cultured in vitro. The receptor was isolated from a human donor who had recovered from COVID-19. The chain links TRBV5-4 to TRBJ1-1; TRBD1 matches at 7 bases. The CDR3 spells CASSLRQGGTEAFF. Here the CDR3 DNA reads TGTGCCAGCAGCTTGAGACAGGGTGGAACTGAAGCTTTCTTT.